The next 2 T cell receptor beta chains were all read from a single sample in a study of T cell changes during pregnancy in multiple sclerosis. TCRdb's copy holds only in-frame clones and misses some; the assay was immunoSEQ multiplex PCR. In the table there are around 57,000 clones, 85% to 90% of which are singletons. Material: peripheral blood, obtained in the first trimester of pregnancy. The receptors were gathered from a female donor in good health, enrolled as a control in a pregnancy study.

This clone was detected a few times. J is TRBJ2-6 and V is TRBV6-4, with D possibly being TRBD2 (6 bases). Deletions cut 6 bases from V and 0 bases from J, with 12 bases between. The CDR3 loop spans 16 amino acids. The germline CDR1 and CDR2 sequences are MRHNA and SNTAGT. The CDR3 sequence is CASSASSVSGANVLTF. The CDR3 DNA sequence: TGTGCCAGCAGCGCATCTAGCGTCTCTGGGGCCAACGTCCTGACTTTC.

CDR3 amino acids: CASSPIQGNYGYTF. The CDR3 DNA is TGCGCCAGCAGCCCCATACAGGGAAACTATGGCTACACCTTC. The rearrangement links TRBV5-1 to TRBJ1-2, with D possibly matching TRBD1 (6 bases). CDR1 and CDR2 from the germline V gene are SGHRS and YFSETQ. The V gene lost 4 bases and the J gene lost 2 bases, with 12 bases spanning the gap. This CDR3 contains 14 residues. The full variable domain, completed using reference TRBV5-1 and TRBJ1-2, is KAGVTQTPRYLIKTRGQQVTLSCSPISGHRSVSWYQQTPGQGLQFLFEYFSETQRNKGNFPGRFSGRQFSNSRSEMNVSTLELGDSALYLCASSPIQGNYGYTFGSGTRLTVV.